One and the same sample provided the 10 T cell receptor beta chains below, sequenced in a study of shared T cell receptors in the human thymus. Sequenced by immunoSEQ multiplex PCR; TCRdb stores in-frame clones only, minus some. The table lists about 380,000 clones, roughly 94% of them singletons. Material: thymocytes. The receptors were gathered from a human donor.

This clone was seen a single time. The V and J genes are TRBV5-1 and TRBJ1-1; 8 bases are shared with TRBD1. This CDR3 region has 16 residues. Germline-derived CDR1 and CDR2 are SGHRS and YFSETQ. The ends lost 2 bases at V and 1 base at J; junction bases unmatched: 7. The CDR3 sequence: CASSLDRGQRNTEAFF. CDR3 nucleotides: TGCGCCAGCAGCTTAGACAGGGGCCAACGGAACACTGAAGCTTTCTTT.

The gene calls are TRBV29-1 and TRBJ2-7, with D possibly matching TRBD2 (6 bases). Germline V gives CDR1 SQVTM, CDR2 ANQGSEA. The length of the CDR3 is 12 residues. V was cut by 7 bases and J by 2 bases, with 12 bases left in between. CDR3 DNA sequence: TGCAGCGGGGGGGAGACAACCTACGAGCAGTACTTC. Its protein is CSGGETTYEQYF.

The chain is built from TRBV7-2 and TRBJ2-1, with D unresolved. Trimming stripped 6 bases from V and 7 bases from J, with 10 bases between. Germline V gene data show CDR1 as SGHTA and CDR2 as FQGNSA. There are 12 residues in the CDR3. The CDR3 coding sequence is TGTGCCAGCAGAAGGCTCTTTAATGAGCAGTTCTTC. Protein product: CASRRLFNEQFF.

The chain links TRBV27 to TRBJ2-7, with D perhaps assigned TRBD1 or TRBD2 (7 bases each). V was pared by 5 bases and J by 4 bases, with 18 bases between. CDR3 length: 15 residues. Germline CDR1 MNHEY, CDR2 SMNVEV (reference sequence). The CDR3 DNA follows: TGTGCCAGCAGTCGCCAGGGGGAGGGCCGGTACGAGCAGTACTTC. It codes for CASSRQGEGRYEQYF.

This clone occurred once. This sequence joins TRBV11-2 and TRBJ2-3; TRBD2 matches 12 bases. V lost 5 bases to trimming and J lost 5 bases; unmatched junction nucleotides: 8. There are 16 residues in the CDR3. Germline loops: CDR1 SGHAT, CDR2 FQNNGV. The CDR3 loop reads CASSTLGLAGRDTQYF. The CDR3, as DNA: TGTGCCAGCAGCACATTAGGACTAGCGGGAAGAGATACGCAGTATTTT.

V usage is TRBV27 and J usage is TRBJ1-5; TRBD1 matches at 9 bases. The J segment lost 7 bases and the V segment lost 5 bases, leaving 6 bases of the junction unmatched. The CDR3 runs to 14 residues. CDR1 is MNHEY and CDR2 is SMNVEV in the germline V gene (reference sequence). CDR3 sequence (DNA): TGTGCCAGCAGTCCCGGACAGGGGAACCAGCCCCAGCATTTT. This encodes CASSPGQGNQPQHF.

V and J are TRBV6-5 and TRBJ2-7; TRBD2 agrees at 7 bases. CDR1 MNHEY and CDR2 SVGAGI come from the germline V gene. Unmatched junction bases numbered 4, after V lost 0 bases and J lost 2 bases. The CDR3 is 15 residues long. The CDR3 DNA reads as TGTGCCAGCAGTTACTCGACGGGGGGTGCCTACGAGCAGTACTTC. It specifies CASSYSTGGAYEQYF.

This rearrangement joins TRBV27 to TRBJ2-7; 11 nucleotides line up with TRBD2. In germline, CDR1 is MNHEY, CDR2 SMNVEV (reference sequence). Losses at the gene ends were 4 bases for V and 1 base for J; bases not matched to a gene: 0. The length of the CDR3 is 14 residues. The DNA for the CDR3 is TGTGCCAGCAGTTGGACTAGCGGGTCCTACGAGCAGTACTTC. It specifies CASSWTSGSYEQYF.

CDR3 sequence (DNA): TGTGCCAGCTGTAGATGGTTTGCTTCCCCAGATACGCAGTATTTT. This encodes CASCRWFASPDTQYF. This chain uses TRBV6-6 with TRBJ2-3; D ambiguous. Trimming removed 8 bases at V and 4 bases at J, with 19 bases between. CDR1 and CDR2 from the germline V gene are MNHNY and SVGAGI (reference sequence). The CDR3 consists of 15 residues.

The rearrangement links TRBV5-8 to TRBJ1-1; D gene unclear. The length of the CDR3 is 15 residues. Trimming removed 3 bases from V and 1 base from J, with 13 bases in between. From germline, CDR1 is SGHTS and CDR2 YDEGEE. CDR3 in amino acids: CASSSLRAANTEAFF. CDR3 nucleotides: TGTGCCAGCAGCTCCCTGCGGGCGGCGAACACTGAAGCTTTCTTT.